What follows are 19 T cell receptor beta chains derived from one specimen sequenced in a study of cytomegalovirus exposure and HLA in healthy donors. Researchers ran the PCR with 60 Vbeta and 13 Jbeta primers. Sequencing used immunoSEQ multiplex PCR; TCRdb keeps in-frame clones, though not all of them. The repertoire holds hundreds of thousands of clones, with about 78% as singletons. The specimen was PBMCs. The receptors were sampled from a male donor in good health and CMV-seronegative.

The CDR3 reads CASSIGRGLYEQYF. The CDR3, as DNA: TGTGCCAGTAGTATTGGCAGGGGGCTCTACGAGCAGTACTTC. This chain connects TRBV19 to TRBJ2-7, with 8 positions matching TRBD1. The V segment lost 3 bases and the J segment 3 bases; nucleotides outside the gene matches: 4. The CDR3 consists of 14 residues. In germline, CDR1 is LNHDA, CDR2 SQIVND (reference sequence).

The CDR3 here is CASSFGAGLAAPGEQYF. CDR3 sequence (DNA): TGCGCCAGCAGCTTCGGCGCGGGACTAGCGGCCCCAGGGGAGCAGTACTTC. This chain joins TRBV5-1 and TRBJ2-7; 11 nucleotides line up with TRBD2. J was trimmed by 7 bases and V by 2 bases; bases with no gene match: 14. The CDR3 sequence is 17 residues long. Germline-derived CDR1 and CDR2 are SGHRS and YFSETQ.

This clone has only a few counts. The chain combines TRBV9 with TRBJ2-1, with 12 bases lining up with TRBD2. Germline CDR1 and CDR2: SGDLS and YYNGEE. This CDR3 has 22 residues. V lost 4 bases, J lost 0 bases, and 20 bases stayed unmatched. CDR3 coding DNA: TGTGCCAGCAGCCTCCGAACAGGATACGGACTAGCGGGACGCAACTCCTACAATGAGCAGTTCTTC. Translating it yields CASSLRTGYGLAGRNSYNEQFF.

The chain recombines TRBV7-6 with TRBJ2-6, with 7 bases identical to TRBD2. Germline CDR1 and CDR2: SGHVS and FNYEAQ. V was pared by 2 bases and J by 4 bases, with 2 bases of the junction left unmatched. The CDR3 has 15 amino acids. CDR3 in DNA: TGTGCCAGCAGCTTACCGCGGGGGGGGGCCAACGTCCTGACTTTC. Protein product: CASSLPRGGANVLTF.

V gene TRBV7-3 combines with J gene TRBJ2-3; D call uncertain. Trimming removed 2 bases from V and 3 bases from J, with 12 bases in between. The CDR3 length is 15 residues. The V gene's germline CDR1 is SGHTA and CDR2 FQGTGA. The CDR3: CASSLAHTATDTQYF. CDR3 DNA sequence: TGTGCCAGCAGCTTAGCCCATACTGCAACAGATACGCAGTATTTT.

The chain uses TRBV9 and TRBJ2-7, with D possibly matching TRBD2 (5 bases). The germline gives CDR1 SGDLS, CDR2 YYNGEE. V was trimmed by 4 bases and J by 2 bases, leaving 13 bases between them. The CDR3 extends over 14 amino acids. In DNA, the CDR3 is TGTGCCAGCAGCCCAGCGGACTTAACCTACGAGCAGTACTTC. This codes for CASSPADLTYEQYF.

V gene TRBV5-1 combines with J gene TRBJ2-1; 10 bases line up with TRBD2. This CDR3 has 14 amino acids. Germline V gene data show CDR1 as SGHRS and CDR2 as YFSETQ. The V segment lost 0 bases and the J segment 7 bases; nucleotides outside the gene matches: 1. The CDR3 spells CASSLVLAGNEQFF. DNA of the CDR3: TGCGCCAGCAGCTTGGTACTAGCGGGAAATGAGCAGTTCTTC.

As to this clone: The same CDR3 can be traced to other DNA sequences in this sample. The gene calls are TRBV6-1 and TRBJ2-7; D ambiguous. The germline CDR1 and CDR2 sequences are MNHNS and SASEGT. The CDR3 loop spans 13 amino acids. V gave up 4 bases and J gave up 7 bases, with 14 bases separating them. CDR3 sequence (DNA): TGTGCCAGCAGTGTTGAGACTTCCGGGGAGCAGTACTTC. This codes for CASSVETSGEQYF.

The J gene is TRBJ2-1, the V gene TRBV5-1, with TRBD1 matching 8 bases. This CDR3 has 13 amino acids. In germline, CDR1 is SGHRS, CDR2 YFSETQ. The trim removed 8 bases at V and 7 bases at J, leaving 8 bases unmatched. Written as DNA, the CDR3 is TGCGCCAGTAGACAGGGGACTTTTAATGAGCAGTTCTTC. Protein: CASRQGTFNEQFF.

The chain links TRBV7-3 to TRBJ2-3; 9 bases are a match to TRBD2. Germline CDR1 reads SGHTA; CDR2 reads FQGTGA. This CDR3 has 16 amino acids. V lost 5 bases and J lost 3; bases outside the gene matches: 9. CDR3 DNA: TGTGCCAGCAGCGGTCGTCTAGCGGGGCTGACAGATACGCAGTATTTT. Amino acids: CASSGRLAGLTDTQYF.

The CDR3 protein is CASSEFQGSEQFF. CDR3 bases: TGTGCCAGCAGTGAATTTCAGGGTTCAGAGCAGTTCTTC. This chain uses TRBV25-1 with TRBJ2-1; possibly TRBD1 for D (5 bases). The CDR3 length is 13 residues. Per germline, CDR1 MGHDK and CDR2 SYGVNS. Trimming cost V 1 base and J 10 bases, with 11 bases left between them. Full variable domain (remainder filled in from reference TRBV25-1 and TRBJ2-1): EADIYQTPRYLVIGTGKKITLECSQTMGHDKMYWYQQDPGMELHLIHYSYGVNSTEKGDLSSESTVSRIRTEHFPLTLESARPSHTSQYLCASSEFQGSEQFFGPGTRLTVL.

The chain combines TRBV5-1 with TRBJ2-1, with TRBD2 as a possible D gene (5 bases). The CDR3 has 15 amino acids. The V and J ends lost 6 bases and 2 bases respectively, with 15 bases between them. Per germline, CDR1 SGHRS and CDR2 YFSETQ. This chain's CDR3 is CASTVGGSAYNEQFF. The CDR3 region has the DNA TGCGCCAGCACCGTCGGCGGTAGCGCCTACAATGAGCAGTTCTTC.

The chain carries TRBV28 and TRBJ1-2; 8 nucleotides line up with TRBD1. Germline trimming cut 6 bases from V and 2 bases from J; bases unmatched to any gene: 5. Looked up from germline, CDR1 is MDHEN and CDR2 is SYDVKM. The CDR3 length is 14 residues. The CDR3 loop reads CASRPDRVNYGYTF. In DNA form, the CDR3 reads TGTGCCAGCAGACCGGACAGGGTCAACTATGGCTACACCTTC.

The CDR3 DNA reads as TGCGCCAGCAGCTCGACAGGGCGAGAGACCCAGTACTTC. Protein sequence: CASSSTGRETQYF. V gene TRBV5-1 combines with J gene TRBJ2-5; 7 bases line up with TRBD1. This CDR3 spans 13 amino acids. Germline loops: CDR1 SGHRS, CDR2 YFSETQ. V lost 3 bases and J lost 4; bases outside the gene matches: 3.

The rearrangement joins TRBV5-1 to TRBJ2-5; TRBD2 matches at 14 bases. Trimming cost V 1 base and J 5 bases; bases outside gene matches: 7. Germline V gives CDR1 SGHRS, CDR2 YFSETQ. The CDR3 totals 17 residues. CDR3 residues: CASSLLGLAGVGETQYF. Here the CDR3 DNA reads TGCGCCAGCAGCTTGCTGGGACTAGCGGGAGTGGGGGAGACCCAGTACTTC.

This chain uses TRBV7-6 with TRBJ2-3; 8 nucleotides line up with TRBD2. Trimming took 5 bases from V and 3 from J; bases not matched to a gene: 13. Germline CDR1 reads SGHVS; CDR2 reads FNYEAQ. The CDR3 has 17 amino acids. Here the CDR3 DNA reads TGTGCCAGCAGCCCGCCTGGGACTAGATTTAGGACAGATACGCAGTATTTT. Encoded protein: CASSPPGTRFRTDTQYF.

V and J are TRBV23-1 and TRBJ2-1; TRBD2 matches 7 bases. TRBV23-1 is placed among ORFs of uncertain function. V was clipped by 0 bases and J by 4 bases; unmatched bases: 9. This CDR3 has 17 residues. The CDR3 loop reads CASSQSFGGRTYNEQFF. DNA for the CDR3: TGCGCCAGCAGTCAATCGTTTGGCGGGAGAACGTACAATGAGCAGTTCTTC.

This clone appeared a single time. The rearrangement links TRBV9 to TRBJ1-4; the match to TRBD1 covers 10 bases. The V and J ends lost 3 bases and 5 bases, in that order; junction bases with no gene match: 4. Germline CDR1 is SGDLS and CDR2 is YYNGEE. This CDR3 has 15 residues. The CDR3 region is CASSGLGQGNEKLFF. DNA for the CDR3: TGTGCCAGCAGCGGGCTGGGACAGGGGAATGAAAAACTGTTTTTT.

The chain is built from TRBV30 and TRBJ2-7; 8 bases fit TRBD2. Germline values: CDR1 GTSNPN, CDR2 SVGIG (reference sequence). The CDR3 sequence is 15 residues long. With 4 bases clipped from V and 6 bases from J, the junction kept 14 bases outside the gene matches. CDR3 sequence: CAWKRDLAGLGEQYF. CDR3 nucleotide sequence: TGTGCCTGGAAACGAGACCTAGCGGGCCTCGGCGAGCAGTACTTC.